The T cell receptor (beta chain) under discussion was sequenced for a study of T cells in Graves' hyperthyroidism and ophthalmopathy. Study results and caveats: Blood shared most expanded thyroid clonotypes above 0.001.

On this clonotype: The antigen is unknown.

Amplification of TCR beta CDR3 regions was performed using RNA transcripts as template. The TCR CDR3 first-round RT-PCR relied on the HTBI primer set. In TCRdb, the multiplex PCR reads were re-called with MiXCR into one record per CDR3 protein. This sample has 450,000 to 600,000 distinct CDR3 sequences, with about 20% found just once. This CDR3 comprises 16 residues. The germline V gene has CDR1 SGHTA and CDR2 FQGNSA. Losses at the gene ends were 2 bases for V and 5 bases for J; bases not matched to a gene: 9. The chain is built from TRBV7-2 and TRBJ2-5; 9 bases fit TRBD2. The receptor was derived from a man between 35 and 55 years old with Graves' ophthalmopathy. Specimen: blood. The CDR3 sequence: CASSLSSSGRGETQYF. The CDR3 region has the DNA TGTGCCAGCAGCTTATCGAGTAGCGGGAGAGGGGAGACCCAGTACTTC.